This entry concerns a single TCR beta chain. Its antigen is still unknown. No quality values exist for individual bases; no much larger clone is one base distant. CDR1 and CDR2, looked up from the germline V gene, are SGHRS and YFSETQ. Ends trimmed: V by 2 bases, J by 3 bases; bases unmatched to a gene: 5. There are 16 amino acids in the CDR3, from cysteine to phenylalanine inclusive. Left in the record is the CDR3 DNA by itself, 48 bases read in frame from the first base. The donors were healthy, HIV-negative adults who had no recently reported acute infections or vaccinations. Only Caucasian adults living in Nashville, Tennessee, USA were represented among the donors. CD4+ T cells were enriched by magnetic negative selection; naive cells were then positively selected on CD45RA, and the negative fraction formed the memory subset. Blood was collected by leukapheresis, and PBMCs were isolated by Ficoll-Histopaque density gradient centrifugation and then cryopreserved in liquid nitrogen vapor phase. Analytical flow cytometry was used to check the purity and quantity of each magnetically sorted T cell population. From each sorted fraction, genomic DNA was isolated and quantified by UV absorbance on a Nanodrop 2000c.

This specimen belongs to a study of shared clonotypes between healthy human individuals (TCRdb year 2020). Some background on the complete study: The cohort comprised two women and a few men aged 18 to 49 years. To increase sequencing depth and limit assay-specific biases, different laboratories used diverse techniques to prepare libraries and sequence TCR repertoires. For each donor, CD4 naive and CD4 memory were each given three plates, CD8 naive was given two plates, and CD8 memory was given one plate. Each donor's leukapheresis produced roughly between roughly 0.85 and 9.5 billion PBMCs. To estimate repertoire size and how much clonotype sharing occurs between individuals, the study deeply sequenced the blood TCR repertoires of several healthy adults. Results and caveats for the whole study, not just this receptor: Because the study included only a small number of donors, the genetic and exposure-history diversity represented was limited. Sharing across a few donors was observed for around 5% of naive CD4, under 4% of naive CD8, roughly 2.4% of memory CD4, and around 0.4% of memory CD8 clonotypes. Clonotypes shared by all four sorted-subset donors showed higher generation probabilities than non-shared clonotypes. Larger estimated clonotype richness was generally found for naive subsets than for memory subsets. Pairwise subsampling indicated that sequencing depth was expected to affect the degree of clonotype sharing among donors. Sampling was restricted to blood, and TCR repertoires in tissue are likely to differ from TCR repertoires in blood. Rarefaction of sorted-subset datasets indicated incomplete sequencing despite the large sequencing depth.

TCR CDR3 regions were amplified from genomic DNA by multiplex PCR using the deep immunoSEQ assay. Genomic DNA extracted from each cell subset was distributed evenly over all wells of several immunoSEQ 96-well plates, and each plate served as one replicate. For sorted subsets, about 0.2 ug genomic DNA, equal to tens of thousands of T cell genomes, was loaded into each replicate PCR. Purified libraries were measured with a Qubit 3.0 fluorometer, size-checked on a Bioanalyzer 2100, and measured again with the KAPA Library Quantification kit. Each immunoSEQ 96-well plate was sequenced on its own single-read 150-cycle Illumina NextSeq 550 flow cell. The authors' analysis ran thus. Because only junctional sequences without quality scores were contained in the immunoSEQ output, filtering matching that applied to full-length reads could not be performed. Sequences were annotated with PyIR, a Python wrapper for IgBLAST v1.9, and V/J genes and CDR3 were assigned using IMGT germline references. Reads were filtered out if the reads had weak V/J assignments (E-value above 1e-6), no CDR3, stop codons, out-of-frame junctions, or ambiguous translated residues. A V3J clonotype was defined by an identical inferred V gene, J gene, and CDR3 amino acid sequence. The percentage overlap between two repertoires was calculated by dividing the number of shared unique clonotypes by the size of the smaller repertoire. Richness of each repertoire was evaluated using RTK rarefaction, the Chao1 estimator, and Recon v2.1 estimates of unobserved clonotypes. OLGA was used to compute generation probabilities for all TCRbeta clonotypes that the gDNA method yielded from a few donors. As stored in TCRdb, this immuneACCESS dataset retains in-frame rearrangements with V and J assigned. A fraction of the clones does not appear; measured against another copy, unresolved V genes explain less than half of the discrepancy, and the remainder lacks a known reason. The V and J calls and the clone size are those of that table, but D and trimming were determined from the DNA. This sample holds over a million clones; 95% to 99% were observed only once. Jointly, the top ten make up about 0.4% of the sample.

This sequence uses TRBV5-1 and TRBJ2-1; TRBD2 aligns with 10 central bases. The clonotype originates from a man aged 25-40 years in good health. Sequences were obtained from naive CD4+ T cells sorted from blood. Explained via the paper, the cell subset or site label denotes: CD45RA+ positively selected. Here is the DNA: TGCGCCAGCAGCTTTACTAGCGGGACCCGCTACAATGAGCAGTTCTTC. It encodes CASSFTSGTRYNEQFF.